The entry below gives a single T cell receptor (beta chain) sequence along with its context. What it recognizes is unknown. This entry is derived from a study of cytomegalovirus exposure and HLA in healthy donors. Background on the study: There were more than 350 genotyped donors. Of these, about 81% fell in the genetic ancestry cluster associated with self-reported Caucasian donors. Study-wide findings and caveats: Sequencing likely generated an artifact that appeared as a cluster of highly shared sequence variants.

PCR primers comprised 60 Vbeta and 13 Jbeta primers. This table comes from immunoSEQ multiplex PCR, and its TCRdb copy is limited to in-frame clones, with some not included. The table includes about 91,000 clones, roughly nine tenths detected once. This TCR was sampled from a man aged 30 to 45 in good health and CMV-seropositive. The sequenced sample was PBMCs.

CDR3 bases: TGTGCCAGCAGTTCCCGGAGCGGGACGAACACCGGGGAGCTGTTTTTT. Encoded protein: CASSSRSGTNTGELFF. The chain joins TRBV7-8 to TRBJ2-2; TRBD2 agrees at 7 bases. J gave up 0 bases and V 6 bases, and 7 bases lay outside the gene matches. Per the germline V gene, CDR1 is SGHVS and CDR2 is FQNEAQ. This CDR3 has 16 residues. The entire variable domain, with the rest obtained from reference TRBV7-8 and TRBJ2-2, is as follows: GAGVSQSPRYKVAKRGQDVALRCDPISGHVSLFWYQQALGQGPEFLTYFQNEAQLDKSGLPSDRFFAERPEGSVSTLKIQRTQQEDSAVYLCASSSRSGTNTGELFFGEGSRLTVL.